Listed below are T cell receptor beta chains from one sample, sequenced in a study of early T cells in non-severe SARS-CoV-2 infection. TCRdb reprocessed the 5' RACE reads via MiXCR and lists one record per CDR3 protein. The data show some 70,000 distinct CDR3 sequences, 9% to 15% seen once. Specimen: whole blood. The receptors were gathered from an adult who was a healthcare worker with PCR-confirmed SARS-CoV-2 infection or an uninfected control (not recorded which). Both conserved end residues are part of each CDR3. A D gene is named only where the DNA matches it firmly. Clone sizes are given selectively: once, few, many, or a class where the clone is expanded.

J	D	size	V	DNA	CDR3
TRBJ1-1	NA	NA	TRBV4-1	TGCGCCAGCAGCTCACAGGGAACGAACACTGAAGCTTTCTTT	CASSSQGTNTEAFF
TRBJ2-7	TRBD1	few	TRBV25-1	TGTGCCAGCAGTGCAAATCCGGGACAGGGGGCGCGGGAGCAGTACTTC	CASSANPGQGAREQYF
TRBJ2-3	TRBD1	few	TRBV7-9	TGTGCCAGCAGCACCTCGGACAGGCCAGATACGCAGTATTTT	CASSTSDRPDTQYF
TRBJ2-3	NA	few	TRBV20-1	TGCAGTGCGAGGGGGGCGGGGCCAGATACGCAGTATTTT	CSARGAGPDTQYF
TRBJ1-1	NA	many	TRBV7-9	TGTGCCAGCAGCCCCGAGGAGAACACTGAAGCTTTCTTT	CASSPEENTEAFF
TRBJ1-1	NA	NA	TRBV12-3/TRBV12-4	TGTGCCAGCAGTTTGGCAGGGGCGAACACTGAAGCTTTCTTT	CASSLAGANTEAFF
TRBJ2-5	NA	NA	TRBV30	TGTGCCTGGGAGACTGGCCAAGAGACCCAGTACTTC	CAWETGQETQYF
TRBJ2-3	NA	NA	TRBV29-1	TGCAGCGTTGAAGGGCAGGGAAGGAGGGATACGCAGTATTTT	CSVEGQGRRDTQYF
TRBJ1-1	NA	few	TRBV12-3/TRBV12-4	TGTGCCAGCAGTTTTTCCGGGTCACTATCCGAAGCTTTCTTT	CASSFSGSLSEAFF
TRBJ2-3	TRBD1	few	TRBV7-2	TGTGCCAGCAGCTTAGGACAGGGGGCTGTCGAAGATACGCAGTATTTT	CASSLGQGAVEDTQYF
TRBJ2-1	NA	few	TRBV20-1	TGCAGTGCTAGACGAGGGGGGAACAATGAGCAGTTCTTC	CSARRGGNNEQFF
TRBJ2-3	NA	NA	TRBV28	TGTGCCAGCAGTGGAAGGGATACGCAGTATTTT	CASSGRDTQYF
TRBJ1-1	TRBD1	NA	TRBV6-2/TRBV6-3	TGTGCCAGCAGGGACACAGGGGGCAGAAGCACTGAAGCTTTCTTT	CASRDTGGRSTEAFF
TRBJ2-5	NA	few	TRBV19	TGTGCCAGTAGTATCTGGGGGAAGGAGGAGACCCAGTACTTC	CASSIWGKEETQYF
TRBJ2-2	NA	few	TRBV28	TGTGCCAGCAGTTTAACCGGGTCGAACACCGGGGAGCTGTTTTTT	CASSLTGSNTGELFF
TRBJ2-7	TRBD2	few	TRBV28	TGTGCCAGCAGTCCCAGACTAGCGGGAGTTTACGAGCAGTACTTC	CASSPRLAGVYEQYF
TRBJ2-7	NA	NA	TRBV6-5	TGTGCCAGCAGTCCTCCCCCAACAGGCCTGGGCGAGCAGTACTTC	CASSPPPTGLGEQYF
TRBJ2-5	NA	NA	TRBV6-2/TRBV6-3	TGTGCCAGCAGTTACTCCCCGGGGGAGACCCAGTACTTC	CASSYSPGETQYF
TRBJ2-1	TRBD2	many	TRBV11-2	TGTGCCAGCAGCTTATCGGCGGGAGGGAATGAGCAGTTCTTC	CASSLSAGGNEQFF
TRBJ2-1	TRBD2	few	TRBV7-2	TGTGCCAGCAGCTTAGAGGGCGGGGGGTACAATGAGCAGTTCTTC	CASSLEGGGYNEQFF
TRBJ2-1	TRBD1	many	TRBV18	TGTGCCAGCTCGACGAGGACAGGGGGCAATGAGCAGTTCTTC	CASSTRTGGNEQFF
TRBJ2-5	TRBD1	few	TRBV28	TGTGCCAGCAGCCCAACGGACAGGGGAGAGACCCAGTACTTC	CASSPTDRGETQYF
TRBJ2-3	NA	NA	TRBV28	TGTGCCAGCAGTCTAGCTGGGGAAATCGCAGATACGCAGTATTTT	CASSLAGEIADTQYF
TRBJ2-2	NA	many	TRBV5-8	TGTGCCAGCAGCTTGGGGGAACTACTAGTCTCTGGGGAGCTGTTTTTT	CASSLGELLVSGELFF
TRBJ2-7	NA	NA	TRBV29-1	TGCAGCGTTGGCCGGGCAGGGGCCCTCTACGAGCAGTACTTC	CSVGRAGALYEQYF
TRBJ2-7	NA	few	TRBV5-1	TGCGCCAGCAGCTTAGCCCCACCGGCTAGTCGGACCTACGAGCAGTACTTC	CASSLAPPASRTYEQYF
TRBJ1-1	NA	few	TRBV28	TGTGCCAGCAGTTTCCTTCGAGCGAACACTGAAGCTTTCTTT	CASSFLRANTEAFF
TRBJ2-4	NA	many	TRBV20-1	TGCAGTGCTAGAGAGACAGGAAAAAACATTCAGTACTTC	CSARETGKNIQYF
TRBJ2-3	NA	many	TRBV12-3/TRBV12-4	TGTGCCAGCAGTCCTTCGACGGGAAGCACAGATACGCAGTATTTT	CASSPSTGSTDTQYF
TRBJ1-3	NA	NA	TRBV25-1	TGTGCCAGCACTCTCGGAAACACCATATATTTT	CASTLGNTIYF
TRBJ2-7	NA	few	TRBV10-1	TGCGCCAGCAGTGAGCCAAACCGGGACCACCGAGGCTACGAGCAGTACTTC	CASSEPNRDHRGYEQYF
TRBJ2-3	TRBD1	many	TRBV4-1	TGCGCCAGCAGCCAAGATTGGGACAGCCCAGATACGCAGTATTTT	CASSQDWDSPDTQYF
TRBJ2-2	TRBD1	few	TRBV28	TGTGCCAGCTCTCGGACCACAGGGGGCGGGGAGCTGTTTTTT	CASSRTTGGGELFF
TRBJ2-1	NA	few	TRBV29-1	TGCAGCGTTGAAGACAATGAGCAGTTCTTC	CSVEDNEQFF
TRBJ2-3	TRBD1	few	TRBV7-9	TGTGCCAGCAGCTTAGCGACAGGGGGCTCGACAGATACGCAGTATTTT	CASSLATGGSTDTQYF
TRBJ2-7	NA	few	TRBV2	TGTGCCAGCATTTCCGGGATTTCCTACGAGCAGTACTTC	CASISGISYEQYF
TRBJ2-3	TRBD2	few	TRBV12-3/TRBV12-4	TGTGCCAGCAGTCCCGACGGGACTACCAGGACAGATACGCAGTATTTT	CASSPDGTTRTDTQYF
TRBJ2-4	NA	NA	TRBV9	TGTGCCAGCAGTTCGGACTGGGGCATTCAGTACTTC	CASSSDWGIQYF
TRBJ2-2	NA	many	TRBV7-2	TGTGCCAGCAGCTTAGCAGGGTTGTCCGGGGAGCTGTTTTTT	CASSLAGLSGELFF
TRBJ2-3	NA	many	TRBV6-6	TGTGCCAGCAGCCTCCCGGGCAGTAGCACAGATACGCAGTATTTT	CASSLPGSSTDTQYF
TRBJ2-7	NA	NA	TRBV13	TGTGCCAGCAGCTCCACGGGCCTTTCCTACGAGCAGTACTTC	CASSSTGLSYEQYF
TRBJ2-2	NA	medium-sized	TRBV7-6	TGTGCCAGCAGCTTAGCGAGTGGCGCCGGGGAGCTGTTTTTT	CASSLASGAGELFF
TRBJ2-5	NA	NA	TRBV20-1	TGCAGCCCCTCGGAAGCTGGAGAGACCCAGTACTTC	CSPSEAGETQYF
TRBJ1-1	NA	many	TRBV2	TGTGCCAGCAGTGGTGGAGGGCTGAACACTGAAGCTTTCTTT	CASSGGGLNTEAFF
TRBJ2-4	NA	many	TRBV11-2	TGTGCCAGCAGCCCTAATGGCTTGTACATTCAGTACTTC	CASSPNGLYIQYF
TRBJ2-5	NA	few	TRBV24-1	TGTGCCACCAGTGATTTAGGGGATGTGAAAGAGACCCAGTACTTC	CATSDLGDVKETQYF